These 20 T cell receptor beta chains were sequenced from one sample in a study of Ad26.COV2.S vaccination and SARS-CoV-2 variants (dated by TCRdb to the early 2020s). The treatment or condition label, as the study defines it: some 20 received Ad26.COV2.S at low or high dose, single or two shots; 5 received placebo; per-sample allocation not given. For vaccine and placebo recipients, the sequenced repertoires came from samples collected on day 63 after the first injection. The library was made by the immunoSEQ multiplex PCR assay. This immuneACCESS table, as held by TCRdb, lists in-frame sequences with V and J called but not all clones. Of the missing ones, under half trace to an unresolved V gene in checked studies; the others have no known cause. Within this sample are 300,000 to 350,000 clones, with approximately 86% of them counted one time only. The biggest ten clones account for 2% to 2.5% of the sample.

The sequences come from peripheral blood, collected in a trial of Ad26.COV2.S vaccine versus placebo. These receptors were taken from a person between 18 and 65 years old who received the Ad26.COV2.S COVID-19 vaccine or a placebo.

In nucleotides, the CDR3 is TGTGCCAGTTCCGTCCGGGGAGATACGCAGTATTTT. It specifies CASSVRGDTQYF. This chain connects TRBV19 to TRBJ2-3; tentative D call: TRBD2 (5 bases). V lost 8 bases and J 5 bases, leaving 11 bases between the germline ends. The length of the CDR3 is 12 residues. Per germline, CDR1 LNHDA and CDR2 SQIVND (reference sequence).

Comments on this clone: Other DNA sequences from this sample encode an identical CDR3 as well. The chain joins TRBV11-2 to TRBJ2-7; TRBD2 matches at 9 bases. CDR3 size: 15 residues. V was clipped by 4 bases and J by 1 base; unmatched bases: 5. The germline V gene has CDR1 SGHAT and CDR2 FQNNGV. The DNA of the CDR3 is TGTGCCAGCAGCTCCGGGCTAGCGGGGTCCTACGAGCAGTACTTC. Translation: CASSSGLAGSYEQYF.

V and J are TRBV5-1 and TRBJ2-5; 8 bases map to TRBD1. V gave up 4 bases and J gave up 1 base; unmatched junction bases: 6. This CDR3 spans 15 amino acids. CDR1 is SGHRS and CDR2 is YFSETQ in the germline V gene. The CDR3 spells CASSNPQGVQETQYF. CDR3 sequence (DNA): TGCGCCAGCAGCAACCCACAGGGGGTCCAAGAGACCCAGTACTTC.

DNA of the CDR3: TGTGCCAGCAGTGATTCCAGCTCCTATAATTCACCCCTCCACTTT. Protein product: CASSDSSSYNSPLHF. This chain uses TRBV6-4 with TRBJ1-6; no definite D call. The CDR3 length is 15 residues. With 3 bases removed from V and 0 bases from J, the gap between germline ends came to 6 bases. Germline-derived CDR1 and CDR2 are MRHNA and SNTAGT.

The chain employs TRBV12-3 or TRBV12-4 and TRBJ1-1, with D perhaps TRBD1 (5 bases). V shed 3 bases and J shed 6 bases, with 11 bases lying between them. This CDR3 has 13 amino acids. The CDR3 is CASSLRGKSEAFF. In DNA, the CDR3 is TGTGCCAGCAGTTTGAGGGGCAAGTCTGAAGCTTTCTTT.

This clone was seen a single time. This chain uses TRBV5-6 with TRBJ1-5; possibly TRBD1 for D (5 bases). Between the trimmed V and J ends, which lost 2 bases and 0 bases, there was a span of 15 bases. The CDR3 length is 17 residues. Germline V lookup: CDR1 SGHDT, CDR2 YYEEEE. The CDR3 DNA reads TGTGCCAGCAGCTTTCGACTGGGGGAGGCTAGCAATCAGCCCCAGCATTTT. Encoded protein: CASSFRLGEASNQPQHF.

The chain links TRBV10-3 to TRBJ2-2, with D uncertain. Deletions cut 3 bases from V and 3 bases from J, with 8 bases between. Germline CDR1 reads ENHRY; CDR2 reads SYGVKD. The CDR3 sequence is 14 residues long. As DNA, the CDR3 is TGTGCCATCAGTGAACTGCTTCACACCGGGGAGCTGTTTTTT. Translating it yields CAISELLHTGELFF.

V and J are TRBV29-1 and TRBJ2-2, with D perhaps matching TRBD1 (5 bases). Trimming took off 7 bases at V and 4 bases at J, with 13 bases between the two ends. Germline V gives CDR1 SQVTM, CDR2 ANQGSEA. The CDR3 is made up of 13 amino acids. CDR3 nucleotide sequence: TGCAGCGCCCTAGGGGTTATCACCGGGGAGCTGTTTTTT. Translated, it gives CSALGVITGELFF.

This clone came up a few times. This chain links TRBV2 with TRBJ1-1; possibly TRBD1 for D (5 bases). The V end was cut by 6 bases, the J end by 1 base, with 9 bases between. Germline-derived CDR1 and CDR2 are SNHLY and FYNNEI. The CDR3 runs 13 residues. The CDR3 here is CASRSDRNTEAFF. DNA for the CDR3: TGTGCCAGCAGGTCAGACAGGAACACTGAAGCTTTCTTT.

The rearrangement links TRBV11-3 to TRBJ2-7, with D perhaps TRBD1 (5 bases). Germline V gene sequence: CDR1 SGHNT, CDR2 YENEEA. The ends were cut back, 5 bases at V and 0 bases at J, with 11 bases in the middle. There are 14 residues in the CDR3. The CDR3 is CASSPQASSYEQYF. In DNA form, the CDR3 reads TGTGCCAGCAGCCCACAGGCGAGCTCCTACGAGCAGTACTTC.

The rearrangement joins TRBV5-4 to TRBJ1-1, with D possibly being TRBD1 (5 bases). V was trimmed by 4 bases and J by 1 base, leaving 8 bases between them. Looked up from germline, CDR1 is SGHNT and CDR2 is YYREEE (reference sequence). CDR3 length: 13 amino acids. The CDR3 reads CASSEGTNTEAFF. The CDR3, as DNA: TGTGCCAGCAGCGAGGGGACGAACACTGAAGCTTTCTTT.

This clone has a single count. The chain uses TRBV3-1 (or the pseudogene TRBV3-2) and TRBJ2-3; TRBD1 agrees at 9 bases. V dropped 4 bases and J dropped 3; count of bases not matched to a gene: 5. There are 15 residues in the CDR3. Germline V gene sequence: CDR1 LGHDT, CDR2 YNNKEL (reference sequence). The CDR3 spells CASSLGQGETDTQYF. In DNA, the CDR3 is TGTGCCAGCAGCCTGGGACAGGGTGAGACAGATACGCAGTATTTT.

The rearrangement uses TRBV19 and TRBJ2-1; 10 bases map to TRBD2. From germline, CDR1 is LNHDA and CDR2 SQIVND (reference sequence). The CDR3 has 18 amino acids. V trimming: 5 bases; J trimming: 4 bases; junction bases outside the gene matches: 14. CDR3 sequence: CASSRDSGGAGVYNEQFF. The CDR3 DNA reads as TGTGCCAGTAGTCGGGACAGCGGGGGGGCCGGGGTTTACAATGAGCAGTTCTTC. Complete variable domain (other parts from reference TRBV19 and TRBJ2-1): DGGITQSPKYLFRKEGQNVTLSCEQNLNHDAMYWYRQDPGQGLRLIYYSQIVNDFQKGDIAEGYSVSREKKESFPLTVTSAQKNPTAFYLCASSRDSGGAGVYNEQFFGPGTRLTVL.

V gene TRBV19 combines with J gene TRBJ1-2, with TRBD1 as a possible D gene (5 bases). From germline, CDR1 is LNHDA and CDR2 SQIVND (reference sequence). The CDR3 contains 14 residues. Trimming stripped 5 bases from V and 2 bases from J, with 12 bases between. CDR3 nucleotides: TGTGCCAGTAGTTACGGGACGGCCAACTATGGCTACACCTTC. Translation gives CASSYGTANYGYTF. Full variable domain (remainder filled in from reference TRBV19 and TRBJ1-2): DGGITQSPKYLFRKEGQNVTLSCEQNLNHDAMYWYRQDPGQGLRLIYYSQIVNDFQKGDIAEGYSVSREKKESFPLTVTSAQKNPTAFYLCASSYGTANYGYTFGSGTRLTVV.

This clone has a single count. For the CDR3, the DNA is TGTGCCAGCAGCCACCCCGGGGGGCCTACCCCCTACGAGCAGTACTTC. The encoded protein is CASSHPGGPTPYEQYF. The J gene is TRBJ2-7, the V gene TRBV28; the D gene is possibly TRBD2 (7 bases). Per the germline V gene, CDR1 is MDHEN and CDR2 is SYDVKM. V was shortened by 6 bases and J by 2 bases, with 20 bases between the two germline ends. This CDR3 is built from 16 residues.

This clone came up a few times. The chain uses TRBV6-5 and TRBJ2-1; possibly TRBD2 for D (5 bases). CDR3 size: 14 residues. Per germline, CDR1 MNHEY and CDR2 SVGAGI. V was cut by 10 bases and J by 2 bases, with 15 bases left in between. This CDR3 reads CATMEAVTYNEQFF. The CDR3 coding sequence is TGTGCCACCATGGAGGCGGTCACCTACAATGAGCAGTTCTTC.

The genes are TRBV7-9 and TRBJ2-3; tentatively, D is TRBD1 (6 bases). The CDR3 sequence is 15 residues long. The germline V gene has CDR1 SEHNR and CDR2 FQNEAQ (reference sequence). V was trimmed by 4 bases and J by 2 bases, leaving 13 bases between them. CDR3 protein: CASSSRTAPTDTQYF. Here the CDR3 DNA reads TGTGCCAGCAGCTCCCGGACAGCCCCCACAGATACGCAGTATTTT.

This chain links TRBV11-2 with TRBJ1-3; tentative D call: TRBD1 (6 bases). V gave up 4 bases and J gave up 0 bases, with 19 bases separating them. The germline CDR1 and CDR2 sequences are SGHAT and FQNNGV. CDR3 size: 18 residues. The CDR3 nucleotides are TGTGCCAGCAGCTGGACTTGGGGGGGCCAGATCTCTGGAAACACCATATATTTT. This encodes CASSWTWGGQISGNTIYF.

The chain combines TRBV6-5 with TRBJ1-2; a weak D match, TRBD1 (5 bases). CDR3 length equals 12 residues. Germline CDR1 is MNHEY and CDR2 is SVGAGI. Trimming took off 8 bases at V and 5 bases at J, with 12 bases between the two ends. Here the CDR3 reads CASAGGRYGYTF. Written as DNA, the CDR3 is TGTGCCAGCGCCGGGGGACGGTATGGCTACACCTTC.

The gene calls are TRBV10-3 and TRBJ1-6; the D gene is possibly TRBD1 (5 bases). The V gene's germline CDR1 is ENHRY and CDR2 SYGVKD. Trimming removed 1 base at V and 7 bases at J, with 20 bases between. The CDR3 runs to 18 residues. The CDR3 coding sequence is TGTGCCATCAGTGAGTGGGATCGCGGGACGTTCCGAAATTCACCCCTCCACTTT. Translating gives CAISEWDRGTFRNSPLHF.